Reported below is one TCR beta chain. Original processing methods: Amplification of reference gene primers provided the estimated nucleated cell counts. Assay: immunoSEQ multiplex PCR; the TCRdb copy retains only in-frame clones and omits some. D and trimming come from the DNA, and the V and J calls and clone size come from that table. Seen here are 85,000 to 130,000 clones, around 87% observed once, and the top ten hold about 15%. V was pared by 4 bases and J by 1 base, with 9 bases of the junction left unmatched. Per germline, CDR1 SGHKS and CDR2 YYEKEE (reference sequence). This CDR3 comprises 16 residues. The record originates from a study of blood T cell repertoires in COVID-19. Turning to the study itself: In each case, the material was cDNA or gDNA derived from T cells, B-cell-depleted T cells, or PBMCs.

This chain joins TRBV5-5 and TRBJ2-7, with 9 bases aligning to TRBD1. This TCR came from a man aged 45-60 years with acute or convalescent COVID-19. The specimen sequenced was peripheral blood. In DNA form, the CDR3 reads TGTGCCAGCAGCCTCCGGGACAGGGCAAGGTCCTACGAGCAGTACTTC. This gives the protein CASSLRDRARSYEQYF.